The 5 T cell receptor beta chains presented below share a single source sample, sequenced in a study of blood T cell repertoires in COVID-19. Sequencing was performed with immunoSEQ multiplex PCR; in TCRdb, only in-frame clones are kept and a portion is missing. The table lists fewer than 350,000 clones, 90% of them singletons. The sequenced sample was peripheral blood. These receptors came from a woman under 40 with COVID-19, enrolled during active disease.

This clone was detected only a few times. The chain couples TRBV20-1 to TRBJ2-7; 9 bases match TRBD2. The CDR3 is 14 residues long. V gave up 3 bases and J gave up 4 bases; unmatched junction bases: 7. The germline V gene encodes CDR1 DFQATT and CDR2 SNEGSKA (reference sequence). CDR3 DNA: TGCAGTGCTAGTCGAGTAGCGGGAGCGTACGAGCAGTACTTC. It codes for CSASRVAGAYEQYF.

The chain has TRBV5-1 and TRBJ1-4; TRBD1 aligns across 9 bases. The V segment lost 3 bases and the J segment 8 bases; nucleotides outside the gene matches: 8. The CDR3 sequence is 15 residues long. Germline V gives CDR1 SGHRS, CDR2 YFSETQ. The CDR3 is CASSWGDRDQEKLFF. The CDR3 DNA reads as TGCGCCAGCAGCTGGGGGGACAGGGACCAGGAAAAACTGTTTTTT.

The rearrangement uses TRBV3-1 (or the pseudogene TRBV3-2) and TRBJ1-2; 8 bases map to TRBD1. J lost 3 bases, V lost 4 bases, and 7 bases had no gene match. The CDR3 contains 15 residues. Per germline, CDR1 LGHDT and CDR2 YNNKEL (reference sequence). The CDR3 sequence: CASSPRGRPYYGYTF. Written as DNA, the CDR3 is TGTGCCAGCAGCCCCAGGGGGCGGCCTTACTATGGCTACACCTTC.

J is TRBJ2-3 and V is TRBV19; possible D gene TRBD1, 5 bases. The V gene's germline CDR1 is LNHDA and CDR2 SQIVND (reference sequence). The CDR3 is 14 residues long. V lost 4 bases and J 1 base, leaving 9 bases between the germline ends. For the CDR3, the DNA is TGTGCCAGTAGTACAGGACAAGGCACAGATACGCAGTATTTT. It is translated as CASSTGQGTDTQYF.

The chain has TRBV10-1 and TRBJ2-2; 9 bases are shared with TRBD2. J was trimmed by 7 bases and V by 5 bases; bases with no gene match: 8. The CDR3 length is 15 residues. The germline V gene encodes CDR1 WNHNN and CDR2 SYGVQD (reference sequence). This CDR3 is CASSHSGSPHGELFF. The CDR3, as DNA: TGCGCCAGCAGTCATAGCGGGAGTCCCCACGGGGAGCTGTTTTTT.